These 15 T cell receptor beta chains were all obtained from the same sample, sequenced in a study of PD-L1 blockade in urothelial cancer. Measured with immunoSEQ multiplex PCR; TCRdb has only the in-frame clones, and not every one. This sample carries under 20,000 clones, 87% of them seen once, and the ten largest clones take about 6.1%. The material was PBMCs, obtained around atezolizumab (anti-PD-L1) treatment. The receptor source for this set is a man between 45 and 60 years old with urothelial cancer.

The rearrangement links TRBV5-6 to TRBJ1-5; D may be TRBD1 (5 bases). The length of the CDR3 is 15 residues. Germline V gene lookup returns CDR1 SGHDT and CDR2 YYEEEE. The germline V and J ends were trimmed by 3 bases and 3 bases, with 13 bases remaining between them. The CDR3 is CASSSIGVNNQPQHF. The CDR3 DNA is TGTGCCAGCAGCTCGATAGGGGTGAACAATCAGCCCCAGCATTTT.

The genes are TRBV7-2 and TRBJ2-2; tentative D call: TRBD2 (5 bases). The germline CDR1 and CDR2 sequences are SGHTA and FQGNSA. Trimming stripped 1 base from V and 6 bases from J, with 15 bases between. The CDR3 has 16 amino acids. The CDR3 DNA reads TGTGCCAGCAGCTTAGTGCGGGCTGGGAAGGCCGGGGAGCTGTTTTTT. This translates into CASSLVRAGKAGELFF.

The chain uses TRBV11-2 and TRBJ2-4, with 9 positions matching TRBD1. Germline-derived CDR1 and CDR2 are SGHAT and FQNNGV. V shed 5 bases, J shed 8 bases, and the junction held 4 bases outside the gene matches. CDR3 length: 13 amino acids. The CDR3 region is CASSGRDRDIQYF. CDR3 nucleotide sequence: TGTGCCAGCAGCGGCCGGGACAGGGACATTCAGTACTTC.

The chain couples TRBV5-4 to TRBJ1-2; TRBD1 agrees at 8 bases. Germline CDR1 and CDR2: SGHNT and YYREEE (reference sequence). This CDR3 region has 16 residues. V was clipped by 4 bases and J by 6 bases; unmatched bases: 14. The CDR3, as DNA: TGTGCCAGCAGCGGGATTTTAGGACAGGGTATTGATGGCTACACCTTC. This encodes CASSGILGQGIDGYTF.

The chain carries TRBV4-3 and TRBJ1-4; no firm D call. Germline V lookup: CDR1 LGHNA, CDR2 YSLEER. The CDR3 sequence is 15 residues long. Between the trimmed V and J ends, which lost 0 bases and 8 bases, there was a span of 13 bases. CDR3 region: CASSQDRGLGEKLFF. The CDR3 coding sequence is TGCGCCAGCAGCCAAGATCGAGGGTTAGGAGAAAAACTGTTTTTT.

Here the CDR3 DNA reads TGTGCCAGTGGGGACAGGGCGAACTACGAGCAGTACTTC. It specifies CASGDRANYEQYF. This chain uses TRBV6-6 with TRBJ2-7; 9 nucleotides line up with TRBD1. Unmatched junction bases numbered 6, after V lost 9 bases and J lost 3 bases. The CDR3 is 13 residues long. CDR1 and CDR2 from the germline V gene are MNHNY and SVGAGI (reference sequence).

CDR3 DNA: TGTGCCAGCAGCCAGCCAGGGGGCGGGGATGGCTACACCTTC. It codes for CASSQPGGGDGYTF. The chain combines TRBV5-4 with TRBJ1-2; 8 bases fit TRBD1. Germline assignment: CDR1 SGHNT and CDR2 YYREEE (reference sequence). Trimming took 4 bases from V and 6 from J; bases not matched to a gene: 8. The CDR3 sequence is 14 residues long.

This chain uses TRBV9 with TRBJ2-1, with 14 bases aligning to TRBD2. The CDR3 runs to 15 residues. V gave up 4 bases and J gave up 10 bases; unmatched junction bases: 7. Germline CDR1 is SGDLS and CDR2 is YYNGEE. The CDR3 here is CASSPRLAGGGEQFF. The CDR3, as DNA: TGTGCCAGCAGCCCTCGACTAGCGGGAGGGGGGGAGCAGTTCTTC.

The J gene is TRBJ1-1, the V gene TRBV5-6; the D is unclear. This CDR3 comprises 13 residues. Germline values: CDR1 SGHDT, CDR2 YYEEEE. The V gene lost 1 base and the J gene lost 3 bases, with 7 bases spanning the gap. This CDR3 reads CASSLKPDTEAFF. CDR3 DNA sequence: TGTGCCAGCAGCTTGAAGCCGGACACTGAAGCTTTCTTT.

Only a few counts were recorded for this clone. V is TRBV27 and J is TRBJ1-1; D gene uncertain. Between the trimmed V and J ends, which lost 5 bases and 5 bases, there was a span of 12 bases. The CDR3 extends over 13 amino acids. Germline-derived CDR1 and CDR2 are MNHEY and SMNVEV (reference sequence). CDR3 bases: TGTGCCAGCAGTCTACTAGGGTTTACTGAAGCTTTCTTT. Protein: CASSLLGFTEAFF.

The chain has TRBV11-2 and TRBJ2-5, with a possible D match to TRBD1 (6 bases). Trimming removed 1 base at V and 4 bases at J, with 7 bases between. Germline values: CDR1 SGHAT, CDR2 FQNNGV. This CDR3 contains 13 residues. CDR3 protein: CASSLGGRETQYF. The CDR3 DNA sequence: TGTGCCAGCAGCTTAGGGGGGCGAGAGACCCAGTACTTC.

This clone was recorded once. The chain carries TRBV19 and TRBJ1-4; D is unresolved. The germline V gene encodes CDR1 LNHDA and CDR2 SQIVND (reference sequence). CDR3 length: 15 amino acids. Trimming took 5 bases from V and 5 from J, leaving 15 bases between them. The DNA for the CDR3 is TGTGCCAGTAGTTTAACCCTGTCGGGGAATGAAAAACTGTTTTTT. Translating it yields CASSLTLSGNEKLFF.

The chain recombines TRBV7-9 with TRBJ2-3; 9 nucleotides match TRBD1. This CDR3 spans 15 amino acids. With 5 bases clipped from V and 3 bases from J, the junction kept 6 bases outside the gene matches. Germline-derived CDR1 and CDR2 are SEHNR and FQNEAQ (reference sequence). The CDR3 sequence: CASSVGQGITDTQYF. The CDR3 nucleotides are TGTGCCAGCAGCGTGGGACAGGGTATAACAGATACGCAGTATTTT.

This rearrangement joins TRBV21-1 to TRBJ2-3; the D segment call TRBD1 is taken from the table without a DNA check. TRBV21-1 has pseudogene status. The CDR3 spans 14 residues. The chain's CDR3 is CARVWTGTTDTQYF. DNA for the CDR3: TGTGCCAGAGTGTGGACAGGTACAACAGATACGCAGTATTTT.

CDR3: CASSLGQGVNNEQFF. The DNA of the CDR3 is TGCGCCAGCAGCTTGGGCCAGGGGGTAAACAATGAGCAGTTCTTC. The rearrangement links TRBV5-1 to TRBJ2-1; 7 positions match TRBD1. Losses at the gene ends were 0 bases for V and 5 bases for J; bases not matched to a gene: 5. This CDR3 has 15 amino acids. Germline assignment: CDR1 SGHRS and CDR2 YFSETQ.